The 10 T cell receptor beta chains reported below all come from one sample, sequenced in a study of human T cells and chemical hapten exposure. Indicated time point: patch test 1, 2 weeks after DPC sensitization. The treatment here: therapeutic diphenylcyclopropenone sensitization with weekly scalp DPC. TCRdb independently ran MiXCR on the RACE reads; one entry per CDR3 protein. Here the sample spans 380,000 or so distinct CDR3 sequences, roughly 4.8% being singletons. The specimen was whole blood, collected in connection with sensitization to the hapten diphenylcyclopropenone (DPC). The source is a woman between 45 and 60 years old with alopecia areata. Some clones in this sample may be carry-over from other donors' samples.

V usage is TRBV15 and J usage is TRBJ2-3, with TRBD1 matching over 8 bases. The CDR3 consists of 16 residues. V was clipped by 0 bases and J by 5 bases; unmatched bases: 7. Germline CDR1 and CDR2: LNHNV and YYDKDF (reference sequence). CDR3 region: CATSRDRQGAGDTQYF. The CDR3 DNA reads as TGTGCCACCAGCAGAGATCGTCAGGGGGCAGGAGATACGCAGTATTTT.

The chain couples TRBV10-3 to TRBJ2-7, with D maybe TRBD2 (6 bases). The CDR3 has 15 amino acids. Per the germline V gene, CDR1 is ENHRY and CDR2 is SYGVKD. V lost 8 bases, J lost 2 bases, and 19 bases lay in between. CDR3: CAIGGGGKETYEQYF. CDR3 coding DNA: TGTGCCATCGGTGGTGGGGGGAAGGAGACCTACGAGCAGTACTTC.

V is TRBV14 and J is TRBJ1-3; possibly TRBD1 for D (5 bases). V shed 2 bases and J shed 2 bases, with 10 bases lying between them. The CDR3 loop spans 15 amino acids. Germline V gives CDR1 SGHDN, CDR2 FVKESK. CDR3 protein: CASSQLGLAGNTIYF. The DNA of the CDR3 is TGTGCCAGCAGCCAACTGGGACTTGCTGGAAACACCATATATTTT.

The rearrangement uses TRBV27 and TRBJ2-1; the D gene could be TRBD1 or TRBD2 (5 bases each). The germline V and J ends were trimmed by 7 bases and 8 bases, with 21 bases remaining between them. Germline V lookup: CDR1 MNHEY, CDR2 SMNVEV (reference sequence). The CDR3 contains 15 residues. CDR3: CASTPLGEGTHEQFF. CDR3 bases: TGTGCCAGCACCCCTCTCGGTGAAGGGACCCATGAGCAGTTCTTC.

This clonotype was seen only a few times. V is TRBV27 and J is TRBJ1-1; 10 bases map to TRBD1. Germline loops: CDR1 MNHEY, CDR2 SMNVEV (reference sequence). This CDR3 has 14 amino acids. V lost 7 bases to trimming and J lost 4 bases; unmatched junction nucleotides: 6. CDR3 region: CASIPWTGGTEAFF. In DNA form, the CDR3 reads TGTGCCAGCATCCCATGGACAGGGGGCACTGAAGCTTTCTTT.

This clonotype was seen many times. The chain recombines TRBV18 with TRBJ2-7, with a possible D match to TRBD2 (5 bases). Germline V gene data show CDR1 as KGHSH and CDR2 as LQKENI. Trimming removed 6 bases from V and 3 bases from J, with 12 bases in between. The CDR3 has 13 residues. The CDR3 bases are TGTGCCAGCTCCGGAGGCGGAGACTACGAGCAGTACTTC. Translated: CASSGGGDYEQYF.

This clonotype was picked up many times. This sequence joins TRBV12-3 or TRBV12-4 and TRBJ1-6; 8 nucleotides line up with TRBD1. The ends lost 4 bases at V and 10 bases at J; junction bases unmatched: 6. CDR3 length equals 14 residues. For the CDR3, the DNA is TGTGCCAGCAGTTCGCAGGGGGCGCAGTCACCCCTCCACTTT. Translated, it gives CASSSQGAQSPLHF.

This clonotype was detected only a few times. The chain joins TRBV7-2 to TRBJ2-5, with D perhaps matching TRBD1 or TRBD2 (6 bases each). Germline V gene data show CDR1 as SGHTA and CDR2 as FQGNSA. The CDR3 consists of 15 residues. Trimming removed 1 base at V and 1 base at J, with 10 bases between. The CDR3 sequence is CASSLDGGVQETQYF. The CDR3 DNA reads TGTGCCAGCAGCTTAGACGGGGGCGTCCAAGAGACCCAGTACTTC.

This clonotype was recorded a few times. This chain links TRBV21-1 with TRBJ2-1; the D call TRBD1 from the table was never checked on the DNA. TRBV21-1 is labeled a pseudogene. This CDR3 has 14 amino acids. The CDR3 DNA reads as TGTGCCAGCAGCAAACGGGACACCTACAATGAGCAGTTCTTC. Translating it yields CASSKRDTYNEQFF.

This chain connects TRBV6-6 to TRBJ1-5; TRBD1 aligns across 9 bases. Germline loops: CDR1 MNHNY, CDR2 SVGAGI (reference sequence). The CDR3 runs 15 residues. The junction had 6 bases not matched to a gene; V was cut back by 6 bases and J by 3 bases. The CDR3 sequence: CASSGGQGDNQPQHF. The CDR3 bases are TGTGCCAGCAGCGGGGGACAGGGTGACAATCAGCCCCAGCATTTT.